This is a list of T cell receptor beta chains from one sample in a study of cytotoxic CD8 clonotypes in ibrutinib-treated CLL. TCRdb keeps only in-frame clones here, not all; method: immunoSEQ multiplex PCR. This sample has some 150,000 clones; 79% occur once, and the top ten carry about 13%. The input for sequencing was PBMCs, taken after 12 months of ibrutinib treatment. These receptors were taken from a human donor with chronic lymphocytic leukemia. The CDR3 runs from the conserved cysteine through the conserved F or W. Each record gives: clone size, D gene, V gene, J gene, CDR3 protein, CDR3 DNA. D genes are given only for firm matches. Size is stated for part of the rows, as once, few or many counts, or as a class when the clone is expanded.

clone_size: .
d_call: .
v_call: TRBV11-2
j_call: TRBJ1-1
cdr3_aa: CASSYDWGDTEAFF
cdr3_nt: TGTGCCAGCAGCTACGATTGGGGGGATACTGAAGCTTTCTTT

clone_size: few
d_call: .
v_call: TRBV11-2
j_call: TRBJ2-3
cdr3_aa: CASSLRGTQYF
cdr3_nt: TGTGCCAGCAGCCTCCGTGGTACGCAGTATTTT

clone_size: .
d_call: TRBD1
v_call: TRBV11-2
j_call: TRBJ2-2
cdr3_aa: CASSPGTGGPGELFF
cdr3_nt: TGTGCCAGCAGCCCCGGGACAGGGGGACCCGGGGAGCTGTTTTTT

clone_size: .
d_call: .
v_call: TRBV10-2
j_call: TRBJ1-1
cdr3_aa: CASNSGGVIPEAFF
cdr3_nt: TGCGCCAGCAACTCGGGAGGAGTGATCCCTGAAGCTTTCTTT

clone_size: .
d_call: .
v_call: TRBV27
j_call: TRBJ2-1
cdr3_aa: CASSLRSSYNEQFF
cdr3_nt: TGTGCCAGCAGTTTACGAAGCTCCTACAATGAGCAGTTCTTC

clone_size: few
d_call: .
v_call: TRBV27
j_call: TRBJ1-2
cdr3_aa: CASSDTRGYTF
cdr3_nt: TGTGCCAGCAGTGATACTCGTGGCTACACCTTC

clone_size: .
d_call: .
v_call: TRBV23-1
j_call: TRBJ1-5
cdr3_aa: CASSQLIQPQHF
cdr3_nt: TGCGCCAGCAGTCAATTAATCCAGCCCCAGCATTTT

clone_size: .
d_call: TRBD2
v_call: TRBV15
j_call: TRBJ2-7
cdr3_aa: CATSGIGTSGREIGYEQYF
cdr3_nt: TGTGCCACCAGCGGTATTGGGACTAGCGGGAGGGAGATCGGCTACGAGCAGTACTTC

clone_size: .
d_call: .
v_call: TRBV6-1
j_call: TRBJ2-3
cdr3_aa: CATLIAPTSTDTQYF
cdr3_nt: TGTGCCACCCTAATCGCGCCCACAAGCACAGATACGCAGTATTTT

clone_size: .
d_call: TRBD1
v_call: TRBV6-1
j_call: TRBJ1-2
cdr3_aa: CASTRGQINYGYTF
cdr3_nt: TGTGCCAGCACTAGGGGACAGATTAACTATGGCTACACCTTC

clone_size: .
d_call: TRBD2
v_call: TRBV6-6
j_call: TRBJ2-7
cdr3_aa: CASSPPGLAVYEQYF
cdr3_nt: TGTGCCAGCAGTCCACCGGGACTAGCGGTTTACGAGCAGTACTTC

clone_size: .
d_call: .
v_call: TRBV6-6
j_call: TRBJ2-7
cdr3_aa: CASSRHTAGLSYEQYF
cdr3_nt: TGTGCCAGCAGCCGACATACCGCGGGGCTCTCCTACGAGCAGTACTTC

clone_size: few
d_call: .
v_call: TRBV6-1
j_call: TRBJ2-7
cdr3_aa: CATPGPSAYEQYF
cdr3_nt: TGTGCCACCCCGGGACCTTCAGCCTACGAGCAGTACTTC

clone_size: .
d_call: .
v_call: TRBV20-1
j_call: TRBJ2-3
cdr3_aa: CSARVADTQYF
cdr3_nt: TGCAGTGCTAGGGTGGCAGATACGCAGTATTTT

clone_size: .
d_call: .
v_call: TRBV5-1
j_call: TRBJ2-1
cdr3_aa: CASSLGGKDGRSYNEQFF
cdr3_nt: TGCGCCAGCAGCTTGGGGGGAAAGGACGGACGCTCCTACAATGAGCAGTTCTTC

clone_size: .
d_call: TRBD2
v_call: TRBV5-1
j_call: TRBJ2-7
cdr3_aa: CASSLGLAGIGEQYF
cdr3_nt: TGCGCCAGCAGCTTGGGCCTAGCGGGAATTGGCGAGCAGTACTTC

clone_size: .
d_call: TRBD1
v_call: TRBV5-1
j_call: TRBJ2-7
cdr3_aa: CASREGTGEGAYEQYF
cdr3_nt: TGCGCCAGCAGGGAAGGGACAGGGGAGGGAGCCTACGAGCAGTACTTC

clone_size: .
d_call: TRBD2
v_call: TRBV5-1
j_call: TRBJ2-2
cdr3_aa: CASRWEGAGELFF
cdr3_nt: TGCGCCAGCAGGTGGGAGGGAGCCGGGGAGCTGTTTTTT

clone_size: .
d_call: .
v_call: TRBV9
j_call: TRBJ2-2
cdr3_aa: CASSVGLARNTGELFF
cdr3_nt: TGTGCCAGCAGCGTTGGGCTAGCGAGGAACACCGGGGAGCTGTTTTTT

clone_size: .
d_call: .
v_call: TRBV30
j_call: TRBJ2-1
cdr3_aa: CAWSRGEQFF
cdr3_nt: TGTGCCTGGAGTCGCGGAGAGCAGTTCTTC

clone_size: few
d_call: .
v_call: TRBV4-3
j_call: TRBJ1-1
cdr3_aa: CASSQAYWDTEAFF
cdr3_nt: TGCGCCAGCAGTCAAGCGTATTGGGATACTGAAGCTTTCTTT

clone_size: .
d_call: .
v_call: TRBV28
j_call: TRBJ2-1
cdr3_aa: CAGGWNSDNEQFF
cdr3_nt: TGTGCCGGCGGGTGGAACAGCGACAATGAGCAGTTCTTC

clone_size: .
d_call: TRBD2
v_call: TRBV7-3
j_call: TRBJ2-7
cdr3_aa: CASSSGLAGGPPYEQYF
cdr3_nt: TGTGCCAGCAGCTCGGGACTAGCGGGAGGCCCGCCCTACGAGCAGTACTTC

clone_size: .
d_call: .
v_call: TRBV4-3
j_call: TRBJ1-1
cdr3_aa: CASSPRRNTEAFF
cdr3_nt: TGCGCCAGCAGCCCGCGGAGGAACACTGAAGCTTTCTTT

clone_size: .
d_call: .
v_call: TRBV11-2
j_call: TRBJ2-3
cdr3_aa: CASSLAGALDTDTQYF
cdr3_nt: TGTGCCAGCAGCTTAGCGGGGGCCCTGGACACAGATACGCAGTATTTT

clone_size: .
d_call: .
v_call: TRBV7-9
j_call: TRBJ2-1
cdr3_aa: CASSLVLRYNEQFF
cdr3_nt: TGTGCCAGCAGCTTAGTTTTGCGGTACAATGAGCAGTTCTTC

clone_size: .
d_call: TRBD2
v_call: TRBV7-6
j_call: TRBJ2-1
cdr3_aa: CASSLVIRFTSGRRSTNFEQFF
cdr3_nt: TGTGCCAGCAGCTTAGTAATCAGGTTTACTAGCGGGAGGCGTTCCACCAACTTTGAGCAGTTCTTC

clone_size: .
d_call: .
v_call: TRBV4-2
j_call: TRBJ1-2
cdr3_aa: CASSQEGSYYGYTF
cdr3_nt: TGTGCCAGCAGCCAAGAGGGCAGCTACTATGGCTACACCTTC